This T cell receptor beta chain derives from a study of T cell changes during pregnancy in multiple sclerosis. V was shortened by 0 bases and J by 2 bases, with 5 bases between the two germline ends. In germline, CDR1 is MRHNA, CDR2 SNTAGT. The CDR3 consists of 14 residues. The protocol was immunoSEQ multiplex PCR, while the TCRdb copy is restricted to in-frame clones and leaves out a portion. Of approximately 28,000 clones listed, approximately 94% are singletons. The chain combines TRBV6-4 with TRBJ1-5, with D maybe TRBD1 (5 bases). The sequence derives from a female donor with multiple sclerosis, enrolled in a pregnancy study. Here the sequenced sample was CD8+ T cells from peripheral blood mononuclear cells, taken before pregnancy. For the CDR3, the DNA is TGTGCCAGCAGTGACTCACAGGGCAATCAGCCCCAGCATTTT. Translated: CASSDSQGNQPQHF.